Following are 31 T cell receptor beta chains from one sample sequenced in a study of OX40 agonist ivuxolimab in advanced cancers. Only in-frame clones appear in the TCRdb table, and some are missing; sequencing was by immunoSEQ multiplex PCR. Of about 100,000 clones listed, around 89% are singletons. Sample: CD4+ or CD8+ T cells sorted from blood, taken in a trial of the OX40 agonist ivuxolimab. The receptors come from an adult with an advanced solid tumor such as melanoma, head and neck, liver or kidney cancer.

The V call is TRBV7-9, the J call TRBJ2-7; D gene uncertain. From germline, CDR1 is SEHNR and CDR2 FQNEAQ (reference sequence). This CDR3 comprises 12 residues. The V end lost 5 bases, the J end lost 4 bases, and 9 bases lay between the germline ends. The CDR3: CASSRTGYEQYF. The DNA for the CDR3 is TGTGCCAGCAGCCGAACCGGTTACGAGCAGTACTTC.

This chain connects TRBV19 to TRBJ2-1; 8 nucleotides agree with TRBD2. Germline V gene sequence: CDR1 LNHDA, CDR2 SQIVND (reference sequence). CDR3 length: 14 residues. The V and J ends lost 5 bases and 8 bases, in that order; junction bases with no gene match: 8. The CDR3 here is CASSPRTSTYEQFF. In DNA form, the CDR3 reads TGTGCCAGTAGTCCTCGGACTAGCACCTATGAGCAGTTCTTC.

The chain joins TRBV6-5 to TRBJ1-1; D ambiguous. V was pared by 2 bases and J by 1 base, with 11 bases between. Germline lookup yields CDR1 MNHEY and CDR2 SVGAGI. The CDR3 totals 15 residues. The CDR3 here is CASSYPLLPNTEAFF. The CDR3 region has the DNA TGTGCCAGCAGTTACCCTCTTCTTCCGAACACTGAAGCTTTCTTT.

This sequence joins TRBV5-6 and TRBJ2-7; D is perhaps TRBD1 (6 bases). V lost 4 bases and J 0 bases, leaving 14 bases between the germline ends. The CDR3 loop spans 15 amino acids. Per germline, CDR1 SGHDT and CDR2 YYEEEE. This CDR3 is CASSLRDTLSYEQYF. The CDR3 DNA reads TGTGCCAGCAGCCTCCGGGACACACTCTCCTACGAGCAGTACTTC.

The chain links TRBV27 to TRBJ2-7, with TRBD1 matching over 7 bases. The CDR3 has 13 residues. V shed 7 bases and J 3 bases; nucleotides not matched to a gene: 6. Germline assignment: CDR1 MNHEY and CDR2 SMNVEV (reference sequence). The chain's CDR3 is CASKRQGVYEQYF. The CDR3, as DNA: TGTGCCAGCAAGCGGCAGGGGGTCTACGAGCAGTACTTC.

CDR3 DNA sequence: TGTGCCAGCAGTTTATCTCGGCACACCATATATTTT. It encodes CASSLSRHTIYF. The rearrangement uses TRBV28 and TRBJ1-3; D not resolved. The CDR3 contains 12 residues. From germline, CDR1 is MDHEN and CDR2 SYDVKM. V shed 1 base and J shed 8 bases, with 6 bases lying between them.

A few counts support this clone. The chain couples TRBV9 to TRBJ2-7, with 13 positions matching TRBD2. The CDR3 covers 19 residues. Germline V gene lookup returns CDR1 SGDLS and CDR2 YYNGEE. V lost 1 base and J lost 1; bases outside the gene matches: 11. The CDR3 protein is CASSVSGLAGDGLSYEQYF. The CDR3 DNA is TGTGCCAGCAGCGTATCAGGACTAGCGGGAGACGGACTTTCCTACGAGCAGTACTTC.

CDR3 in DNA: TGTGCCAGTAGTCCAGCCGCAGGGGTCGGTCAGCCCCAGCATTTT. It is translated as CASSPAAGVGQPQHF. This sequence joins TRBV19 and TRBJ1-5; tentative D call: TRBD1 (6 bases). Germline CDR1 is LNHDA and CDR2 is SQIVND (reference sequence). The CDR3 is 15 amino acids. V was shortened by 5 bases and J by 6 bases, with 17 bases between the two germline ends.

This clone was picked up a small number of times. The chain carries TRBV19 and TRBJ1-5; TRBD1 agrees at 8 bases. CDR3 length equals 14 residues. Germline assignment: CDR1 LNHDA and CDR2 SQIVND (reference sequence). V was clipped by 4 bases and J by 5 bases; unmatched bases: 4. This chain's CDR3 is CASSTGQVHQPQHF. The CDR3 coding sequence is TGTGCCAGTAGTACGGGACAGGTTCATCAGCCCCAGCATTTT.

The chain has TRBV5-5 and TRBJ2-7; D is perhaps TRBD1 or TRBD2 (5 bases each). Germline CDR1 reads SGHKS; CDR2 reads YYEKEE (reference sequence). The length of the CDR3 is 15 residues. Trimming took off 2 bases at V and 2 bases at J, with 14 bases between the two ends. The CDR3 DNA reads TGTGCCAGCAGCTTTCCCGGGGCAGGCCCCTACGAGCAGTACTTC. Protein sequence: CASSFPGAGPYEQYF.

The chain uses TRBV5-5 and TRBJ2-5, with 7 bases matching TRBD2. J gave up 3 bases and V 1 base, and 18 bases lay outside the gene matches. The CDR3 extends over 19 amino acids. The germline gives CDR1 SGHKS, CDR2 YYEKEE (reference sequence). Here the CDR3 reads CASSLPRTDTTSPEETQYF. CDR3 nucleotides: TGTGCCAGCAGCTTGCCCAGGACCGATACGACTAGCCCAGAAGAGACCCAGTACTTC.

The CDR3 coding sequence is TGTGCCAGTAGTGCGGGGGGGAGAACAGATACGCAGTATTTT. It yields the protein CASSAGGRTDTQYF. This chain joins TRBV19 and TRBJ2-3; 9 bases are a match to TRBD2. The CDR3 has 14 amino acids. Germline V CDR1 and CDR2: LNHDA, SQIVND (reference sequence). The V gene end was trimmed by 5 bases and the J gene end by 3 bases; junction bases not matched to a gene: 3.

V gene TRBV20-1 combines with J gene TRBJ2-4; D unresolved. The V and J ends lost 6 bases and 1 base respectively, with 4 bases between them. Germline V gene data show CDR1 as DFQATT and CDR2 as SNEGSKA (reference sequence). This CDR3 contains 11 residues. CDR3 nucleotide sequence: TGCAGTGCCCCGGCCAAAAACATTCAGTACTTC. It codes for CSAPAKNIQYF.

This clone was observed once. The chain has TRBV7-8 and TRBJ2-5, with 11 bases fitting TRBD2. This CDR3 contains 17 residues. J gave up 5 bases and V 3 bases, and 11 bases lay outside the gene matches. Looked up from germline, CDR1 is SGHVS and CDR2 is FQNEAQ. In DNA form, the CDR3 reads TGTGCCAGCAGCTTTCAGCAACTAGCGGGAGTGGAGGAGACCCAGTACTTC. Translated, it gives CASSFQQLAGVEETQYF.

The chain links TRBV6-1 to TRBJ2-3, with 8 nucleotides matching TRBD2. Germline assignment: CDR1 MNHNS and CDR2 SASEGT. V lost 11 bases, J lost 7 bases, and 11 bases stayed unmatched. There are 13 residues in the CDR3. The CDR3 DNA sequence: TGTGCCTGTGCAACTAGCGGACCGAATACGCAGTATTTT. This codes for CACATSGPNTQYF.

This chain uses TRBV5-5 with TRBJ2-7; no reliable D call. V lost 7 bases to trimming and J lost 9 bases, with 11 bases between them. The CDR3 contains 10 residues. CDR1 is SGHKS and CDR2 is YYEKEE in the germline V gene (reference sequence). In DNA, the CDR3 is TGTGCCAGCGGATGGCCGTCGCAGTACTTC. Encoded protein: CASGWPSQYF.

This clone was seen only once. This chain uses TRBV7-9 with TRBJ1-1; D gene ambiguous. CDR3 length: 14 residues. The V gene lost 9 bases and the J gene lost 4 bases, with 18 bases spanning the gap. Germline V gene sequence: CDR1 SEHNR, CDR2 FQNEAQ (reference sequence). CDR3 nucleotide sequence: TGTGCCAGGGAAGTACTGGGTGGCTTCACTGAAGCTTTCTTT. It yields the protein CAREVLGGFTEAFF.

As DNA, the CDR3 is TGTGCCATCAGTCCCAGGGGACAGCCCCAGCATTTT. Translating gives CAISPRGQPQHF. This chain joins TRBV10-3 and TRBJ1-5, with a possible D match to TRBD1 (6 bases). The germline V gene encodes CDR1 ENHRY and CDR2 SYGVKD. V was shortened by 5 bases and J by 7 bases, with 9 bases between the two germline ends. The CDR3 consists of 12 residues.

The rearrangement links TRBV10-1 to TRBJ2-1, with 10 bases that match TRBD1. The CDR3 runs to 15 residues. V gave up 8 bases and J gave up 8 bases; unmatched junction bases: 12. Germline V gives CDR1 WNHNN, CDR2 SYGVQD (reference sequence). DNA of the CDR3: TGCGCCAGCTCGTGGACAGGGGGTAATCGGGATGAGCAGTTCTTC. This gives the protein CASSWTGGNRDEQFF.

In DNA form, the CDR3 reads TGTGCCACCAGCAGAGACAGGGGGCGTATGACAGATACGCAGTATTTT. This translates into CATSRDRGRMTDTQYF. V and J are TRBV15 and TRBJ2-3; 8 bases match TRBD1. The V segment lost 0 bases and the J segment 3 bases; nucleotides outside the gene matches: 5. CDR1 is LNHNV and CDR2 is YYDKDF in the germline V gene (reference sequence). The CDR3 has 16 residues.

This clone is a singleton in its sample. The rearrangement joins TRBV6-1 to TRBJ1-5; the D is unclear. Trimming removed 3 bases from V and 4 bases from J, with 13 bases in between. The CDR3 spans 15 residues. Germline V gene sequence: CDR1 MNHNS, CDR2 SASEGT. The CDR3 DNA reads TGTGCCAGCAGTGACCCTTACAAGGGTAATCAGCCCCAGCATTTT. As protein: CASSDPYKGNQPQHF.

V usage is TRBV6-1 and J usage is TRBJ1-4; D is unclear. This CDR3 has 13 amino acids. Germline CDR1 reads MNHNS; CDR2 reads SASEGT. With 8 bases removed from V and 0 bases from J, the gap between germline ends came to 7 bases. CDR3 nucleotides: TGTGCCAGCCGGGTCTCAACTAATGAAAAACTGTTTTTT. Its protein is CASRVSTNEKLFF.

Details on this clone: This CDR3 is also generated by other DNA sequences in the sample. The chain couples TRBV5-1 to TRBJ1-6, with TRBD1 matching 7 bases. V was clipped by 0 bases and J by 7 bases; unmatched bases: 1. CDR1 is SGHRS, CDR2 YFSETQ, per germline. The CDR3 spans 14 residues. The CDR3 nucleotides are TGCGCCAGCAGCTTGGGACAGGGAAATTCACCCCTCCACTTT. Amino acids: CASSLGQGNSPLHF.

The chain carries TRBV6-1 and TRBJ1-6; D gene uncertain. The V and J ends lost 7 bases and 2 bases respectively, with 12 bases between them. From germline, CDR1 is MNHNS and CDR2 SASEGT. The CDR3 runs to 15 residues. CDR3 sequence reads: CASKIGEAYNSPLHF. In nucleotides, the CDR3 is TGTGCCAGCAAGATAGGAGAAGCCTATAATTCACCCCTCCACTTT.

The chain uses TRBV9 and TRBJ1-2; TRBD1 is a possible D gene (6 bases). V lost 0 bases to trimming and J lost 3 bases, with 12 bases between them. CDR1 and CDR2 from the germline V gene are SGDLS and YYNGEE. The CDR3 extends over 15 amino acids. CDR3 sequence: CASSVGFGGDYGYTF. The CDR3 nucleotides read TGTGCCAGCAGCGTAGGATTCGGGGGCGACTATGGCTACACCTTC.

This clone was detected only a few times. The rearrangement joins TRBV9 to TRBJ1-2, with 7 nucleotides matching TRBD1. Per germline, CDR1 SGDLS and CDR2 YYNGEE. V lost 0 bases to trimming and J lost 6 bases; unmatched junction nucleotides: 8. The CDR3 covers 15 residues. CDR3: CASSVEDRRVNGYTF. The CDR3 DNA sequence: TGTGCCAGCAGCGTAGAGGACAGGAGAGTTAATGGCTACACCTTC. Full variable domain (outside the CDR3, taken from reference TRBV9 and TRBJ1-2): DSGVTQTPKHLITATGQRVTLRCSPRSGDLSVYWYQQSLDQGLQFLIQYYNGEERAKGNILERFSAQQFPDLHSELNLSSLELGDSALYFCASSVEDRRVNGYTFGSGTRLTVV.

The chain is built from TRBV6-1 and TRBJ1-5; maybe TRBD1 (5 bases). In germline, CDR1 is MNHNS, CDR2 SASEGT. Trimming took 6 bases from V and 7 from J, leaving 19 bases between them. The CDR3 spans 15 residues. For the CDR3, the DNA is TGTGCCAGCAGCGCTGAGGGGCAGGGAGGGCAGCCCCAGCATTTT. Translated, it gives CASSAEGQGGQPQHF.

This sequence joins TRBV5-1 and TRBJ2-2, with 8 nucleotides matching TRBD2. The ends lost 5 bases at V and 4 bases at J; junction bases unmatched: 7. In germline, CDR1 is SGHRS, CDR2 YFSETQ. This CDR3 contains 15 residues. The CDR3 DNA is TGCGCCAGCAGTCCATTAGCGGGAACCACCGGGGAGCTGTTTTTT. It translates to CASSPLAGTTGELFF. Full variable domain (missing parts from reference TRBV5-1 and TRBJ2-2): KAGVTQTPRYLIKTRGQQVTLSCSPISGHRSVSWYQQTPGQGLQFLFEYFSETQRNKGNFPGRFSGRQFSNSRSEMNVSTLELGDSALYLCASSPLAGTTGELFFGEGSRLTVL.

The rearrangement joins TRBV5-1 to TRBJ2-3, with 10 bases fitting TRBD1. With V trimmed by 0 bases and J by 2 bases, 3 bases remained unmatched. CDR3 length: 16 residues. Germline V gene data show CDR1 as SGHRS and CDR2 as YFSETQ. The CDR3: CASSLGGQGPTDTQYF. In DNA, the CDR3 is TGCGCCAGCAGCTTGGGGGGACAGGGGCCCACAGATACGCAGTATTTT.

This chain uses TRBV9 with TRBJ2-3, with D possibly TRBD1 on 7 matching bases. The germline CDR1 and CDR2 sequences are SGDLS and YYNGEE. This CDR3 has 19 residues. V was trimmed by 0 bases and J by 2 bases, leaving 22 bases between them. CDR3 DNA: TGTGCCAGCAGCGTAGACCCCGGCAGGGGGGCCTGGGTCACAGATACGCAGTATTTT. Residues: CASSVDPGRGAWVTDTQYF.

The chain recombines TRBV7-9 with TRBJ2-1; D call uncertain. Between the trimmed V and J ends, which lost 2 bases and 0 bases, there was a span of 8 bases. CDR3 size: 15 residues. Germline values: CDR1 SEHNR, CDR2 FQNEAQ (reference sequence). The CDR3 protein is CASSLRTSSYNEQFF. The CDR3 nucleotides are TGTGCCAGCAGCTTACGGACGAGCTCCTACAATGAGCAGTTCTTC. Using reference TRBV7-9 and TRBJ2-1 for the parts outside the CDR3, the full variable domain is DTGVSQNPRHKITKRGQNVTFRCDPISEHNRLYWYRQTLGQGPEFLTYFQNEAQLEKSRLLSDRFSAERPKGSFSTLEIQRTEQGDSAMYLCASSLRTSSYNEQFFGPGTRLTVL.